The 4 T cell receptor beta chains listed next were all sequenced from one sample in a study of blood T cell repertoires in COVID-19. TCRdb keeps only in-frame clones here, not all; method: immunoSEQ multiplex PCR. The sample holds about 300,000 clones, 70% to 85% seen once. The sequenced material came from peripheral blood. These receptors were obtained from a human donor with COVID-19, enrolled during active disease. The donor label of this sample is uncertain.

The J gene is TRBJ1-5, the V gene TRBV24-1; TRBD1 aligns across 7 bases. The trim removed 6 bases at V and 7 bases at J, leaving 2 bases unmatched. Germline-derived CDR1 and CDR2 are KGHDR and SFDVKD. CDR3 length: 12 residues. DNA for the CDR3: TGTGCCACCAGTACAGGGGAGCAGCCCCAGCATTTT. This codes for CATSTGEQPQHF.

The chain has TRBV19 and TRBJ2-7; 13 bases are a match to TRBD2. J gave up 4 bases and V 6 bases, and 6 bases lay outside the gene matches. The CDR3 contains 15 residues. The germline gives CDR1 LNHDA, CDR2 SQIVND (reference sequence). Here the CDR3 DNA reads TGTGCCAGTAGCCCCGGGACTAGCGGGGTTTACGAGCAGTACTTC. Its protein product is CASSPGTSGVYEQYF.

This chain links TRBV5-6 with TRBJ1-2; D gene ambiguous. Trimming removed 4 bases from V and 0 bases from J, with 10 bases in between. The CDR3 totals 14 residues. From germline, CDR1 is SGHDT and CDR2 YYEEEE. The CDR3: CASSQTGANYGYTF. Written as DNA, the CDR3 is TGTGCCAGCAGCCAGACCGGAGCTAACTATGGCTACACCTTC.

The gene calls are TRBV11-3 and TRBJ2-1; D remains unclear. Deletions cut 5 bases from V and 2 bases from J, with 10 bases between. CDR1 SGHNT and CDR2 YENEEA come from the germline V gene. The CDR3 totals 14 residues. CDR3 coding DNA: TGTGCCAGCAGCGCCCGACTGGCCTACAATGAGCAGTTCTTC. Protein product: CASSARLAYNEQFF.